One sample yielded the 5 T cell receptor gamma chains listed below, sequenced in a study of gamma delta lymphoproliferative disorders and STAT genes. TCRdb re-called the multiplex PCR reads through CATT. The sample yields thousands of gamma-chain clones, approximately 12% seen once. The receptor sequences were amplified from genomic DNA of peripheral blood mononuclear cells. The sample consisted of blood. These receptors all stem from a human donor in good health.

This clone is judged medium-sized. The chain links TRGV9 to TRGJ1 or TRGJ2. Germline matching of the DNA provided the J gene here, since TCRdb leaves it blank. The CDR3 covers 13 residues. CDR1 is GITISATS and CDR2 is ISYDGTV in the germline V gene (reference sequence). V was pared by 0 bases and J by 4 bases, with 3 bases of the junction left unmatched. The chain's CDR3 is CALWEVRYYKKLF. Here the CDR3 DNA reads TGTGCCTTGTGGGAGGTGCGCTATTATAAGAAACTCTTT.

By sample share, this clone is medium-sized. CDR3 amino acids: CATWDGKANYYKKLF. The CDR3 DNA is TGTGCCACCTGGGATGGGAAGGCGAATTATTATAAGAAACTCTTT. The chain combines TRGV4 with TRGJ1 or TRGJ2. TCRdb leaves out the J gene; it was filled in here by matching the DNA to germline. With V trimmed by 0 bases and J by 0 bases, 5 bases remained unmatched. This CDR3 has 15 residues. Germline V gives CDR1 EGSTGY, CDR2 YDSYTSSV.

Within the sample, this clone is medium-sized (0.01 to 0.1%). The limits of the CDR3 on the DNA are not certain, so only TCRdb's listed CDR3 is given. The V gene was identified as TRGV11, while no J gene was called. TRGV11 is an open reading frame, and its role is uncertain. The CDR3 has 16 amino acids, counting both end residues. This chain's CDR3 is CTTVPAGLPCYYKKLF.

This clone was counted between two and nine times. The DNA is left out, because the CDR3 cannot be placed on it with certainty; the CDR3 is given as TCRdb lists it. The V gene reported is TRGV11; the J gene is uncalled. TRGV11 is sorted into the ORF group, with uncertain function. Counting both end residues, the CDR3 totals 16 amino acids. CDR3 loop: CTTVPAGLGSDWIKTF.

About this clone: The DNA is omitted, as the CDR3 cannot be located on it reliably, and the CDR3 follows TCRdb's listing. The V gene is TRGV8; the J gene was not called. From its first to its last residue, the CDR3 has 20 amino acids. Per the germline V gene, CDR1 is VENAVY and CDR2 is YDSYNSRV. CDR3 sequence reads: CATWEYLLVIRNSLAVEQHF.